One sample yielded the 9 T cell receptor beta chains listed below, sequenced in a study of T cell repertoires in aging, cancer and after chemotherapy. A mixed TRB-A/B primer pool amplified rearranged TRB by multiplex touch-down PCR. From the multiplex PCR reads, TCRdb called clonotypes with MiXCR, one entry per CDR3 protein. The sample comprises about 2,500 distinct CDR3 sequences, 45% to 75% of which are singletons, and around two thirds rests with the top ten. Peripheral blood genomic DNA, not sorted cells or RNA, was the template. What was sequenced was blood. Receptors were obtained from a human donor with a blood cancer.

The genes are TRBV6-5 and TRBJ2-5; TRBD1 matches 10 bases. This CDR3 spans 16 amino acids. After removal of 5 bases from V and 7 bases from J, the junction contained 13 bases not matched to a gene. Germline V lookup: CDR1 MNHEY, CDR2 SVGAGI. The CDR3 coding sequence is TGTGCCAGCAGTGAAGGCCAGAGGAGGACAGGGGGGACCCAGTACTTC. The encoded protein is CASSEGQRRTGGTQYF.

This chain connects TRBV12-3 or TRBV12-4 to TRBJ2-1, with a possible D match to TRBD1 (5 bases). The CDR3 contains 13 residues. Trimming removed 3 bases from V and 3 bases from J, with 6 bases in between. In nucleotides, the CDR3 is TGTGCCAGCAGTTTGGACAACTACAATGAGCAGTTCTTC. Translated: CASSLDNYNEQFF.

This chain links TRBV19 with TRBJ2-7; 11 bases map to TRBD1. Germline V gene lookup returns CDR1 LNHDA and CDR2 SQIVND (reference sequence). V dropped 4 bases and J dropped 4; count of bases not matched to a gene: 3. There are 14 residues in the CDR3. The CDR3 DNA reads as TGTGCCAGTAGTACCGGGACAGGGGGATACGAGCAGTACTTC. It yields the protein CASSTGTGGYEQYF. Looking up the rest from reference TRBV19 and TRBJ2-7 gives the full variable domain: DGGITQSPKYLFRKEGQNVTLSCEQNLNHDAMYWYRQDPGQGLRLIYYSQIVNDFQKGDIAEGYSVSREKKESFPLTVTSAQKNPTAFYLCASSTGTGGYEQYFGPGTRLTVT.

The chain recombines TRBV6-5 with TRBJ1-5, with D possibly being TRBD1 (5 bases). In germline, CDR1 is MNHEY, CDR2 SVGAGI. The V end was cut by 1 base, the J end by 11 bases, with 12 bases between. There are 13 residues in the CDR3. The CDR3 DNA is TGTGCCAGCAGTTACTTCTCCGGGGCTGCCCAGCATTTT. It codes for CASSYFSGAAQHF.

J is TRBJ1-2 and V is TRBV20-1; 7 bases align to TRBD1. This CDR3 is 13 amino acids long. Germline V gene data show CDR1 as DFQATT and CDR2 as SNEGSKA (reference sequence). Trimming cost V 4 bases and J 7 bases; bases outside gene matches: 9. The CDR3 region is CSAIGTAQGGYTF. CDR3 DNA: TGCAGTGCTATTGGGACAGCCCAGGGTGGCTACACCTTC.

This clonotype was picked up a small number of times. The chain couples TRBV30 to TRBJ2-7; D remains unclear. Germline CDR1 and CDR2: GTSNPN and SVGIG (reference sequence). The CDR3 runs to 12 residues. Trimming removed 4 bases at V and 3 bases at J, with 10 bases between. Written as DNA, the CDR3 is TGTGCCTGGATTCCAGGAGACTACGAGCAGTACTTC. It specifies CAWIPGDYEQYF.

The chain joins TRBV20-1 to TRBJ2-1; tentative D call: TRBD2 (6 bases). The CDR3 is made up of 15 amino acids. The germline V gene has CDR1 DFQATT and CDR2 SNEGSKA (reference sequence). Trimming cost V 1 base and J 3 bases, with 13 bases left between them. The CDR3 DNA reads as TGCAGTGCTAGAGTGGGGCGACTAGGCTACAATGAGCAGTTCTTC. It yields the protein CSARVGRLGYNEQFF.

DNA of the CDR3: TGTGCCAGCAGTAACCCCGGGGACAGAAATTCACCCCTCCACTTT. The encoded protein is CASSNPGDRNSPLHF. The chain couples TRBV27 to TRBJ1-6; 7 bases fit TRBD1. Germline trimming cut 5 bases from V and 7 bases from J; bases unmatched to any gene: 8. This CDR3 comprises 15 residues. Germline-derived CDR1 and CDR2 are MNHEY and SMNVEV (reference sequence).

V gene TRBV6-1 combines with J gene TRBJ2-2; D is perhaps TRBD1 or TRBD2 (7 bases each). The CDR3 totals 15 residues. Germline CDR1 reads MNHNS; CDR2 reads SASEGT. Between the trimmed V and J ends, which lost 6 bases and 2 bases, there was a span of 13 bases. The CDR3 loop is CASRAGQINTGELFF. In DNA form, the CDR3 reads TGTGCCAGCAGAGCGGGACAGATAAACACCGGGGAGCTGTTTTTT.